The clone carrying this TCR beta chain appeared many times. What it binds is unknown. The sample comes from a study of T cells in Graves' hyperthyroidism and ophthalmopathy. Looking at the study overall: Prior to any treatment, at the point of initial diagnosis, peripheral blood was collected.

TCR beta CDR3 regions were amplified from RNA transcripts. Using the HTBI primer set, a first-round RT-PCR was run on the TCR CDR3. In TCRdb, the multiplex PCR reads were re-called with MiXCR into one record per CDR3 protein. The sample consists of more than 600,000 distinct CDR3 sequences, 16% of them appearing once. Study results and limitations: Ophthalmopathy was distinguished from stable hyperthyroidism by 13 V-J signatures. Most thyroid clonotypes that were expanded above 0.001 also turned up in blood.

The germline gives CDR1 SNHLY, CDR2 FYNNEI. Trimming removed 6 bases from V and 7 bases from J, with 16 bases in between. CDR3 length: 14 amino acids. The chain carries TRBV2 and TRBJ2-4; TRBD1 is a possible D gene (5 bases). This TCR came from a man aged 18 to 29 with Graves' hyperthyroidism. Specimen: blood. Here the CDR3 DNA reads TGTGCCAGCAGGAAGGGGCCCCGTCGGAACATTCAGTACTTC. It specifies CASRKGPRRNIQYF.